This TCR beta chain was identified during a study of regulatory T cells in long-lasting Graves disease. Whole-study findings and limits: Persistent patients shared more public clonotypes (approximately 2,700) than newly diagnosed patients (approximately 1,000).

Both iRepertoire HTBI primers and Arm-PCR of CDR3 regions were used to build the TCR beta libraries. Authors' processing steps: Overall, samples carried roughly 60 TRBV and more than 13 TRBJ segments. Via MiXCR, TCRdb re-called the multiplex PCR reads, giving one row per CDR3 protein. For this entry, the V and J calls and clone size follow TCRdb and not the study's own pipeline. In the table there are over 300,000 distinct CDR3 sequences, about 20% of which are singletons. Ten or more counts support this clonotype. Its antigen is currently unknown. The CDR3 loop spans 14 amino acids. Germline V gene sequence: CDR1 SGHAT, CDR2 FQNNGV. V shed 5 bases and J shed 1 base, with 11 bases lying between them. The time point was: persistent/refractory GD, antithyroid drugs over 5 years with positive TRAb. TCR sequences were obtained from RNA taken from PBMCs.

The V and J genes are TRBV11-2 and TRBJ1-1, with TRBD1 as a possible D gene (6 bases). The clonotype was recovered from a female donor with Graves disease. The sample in question was peripheral blood mononuclear cells (PBMCs), obtained when the disease was refractory, from a patient treated with antithyroid drugs. Written as DNA, the CDR3 is TGTGCCAGCAGCCGGAAACAGGGGAACACTGAAGCTTTCTTT. The encoded protein is CASSRKQGNTEAFF.